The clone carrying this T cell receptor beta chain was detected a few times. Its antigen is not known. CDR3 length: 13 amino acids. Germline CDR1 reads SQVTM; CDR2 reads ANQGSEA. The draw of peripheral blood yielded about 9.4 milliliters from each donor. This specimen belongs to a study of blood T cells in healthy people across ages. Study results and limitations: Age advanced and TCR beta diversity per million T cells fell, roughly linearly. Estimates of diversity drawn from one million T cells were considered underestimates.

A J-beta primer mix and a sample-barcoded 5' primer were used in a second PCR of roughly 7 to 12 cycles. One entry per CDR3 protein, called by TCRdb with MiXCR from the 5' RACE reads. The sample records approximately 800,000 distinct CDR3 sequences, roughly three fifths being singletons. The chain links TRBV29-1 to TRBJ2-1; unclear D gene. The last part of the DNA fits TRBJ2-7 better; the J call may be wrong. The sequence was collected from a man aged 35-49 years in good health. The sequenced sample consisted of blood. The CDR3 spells CSVASSSYNEQYF. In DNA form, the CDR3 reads TGCAGCGTCGCCAGTAGCTCCTACAATGAGCAGTACTTC.